The clone carrying this T cell receptor (beta chain) was observed many times. Its specificity is not known. TCRdb re-called the 5' RACE reads through MiXCR, storing one row per CDR3 protein. The repertoire consists of around 34,000 distinct CDR3 sequences, with just under 8% occurring once and the leading ten covering under 30%. The data were taken from a study of T-cell memory formation after mild COVID-19. Study-wide points: Chiefly within CM and EM were the contracting CD4+ clones; CD8+ ones were within EMRA. A subset of responding clones appeared in pre-infection memory, suggesting cross-reactive memory joined.

The CDR3 covers 14 residues. The V gene's germline CDR1 is SGHTA and CDR2 FQGNSA. Deletions cut 4 bases from V and 4 bases from J, with 14 bases between. The chain uses TRBV7-2 and TRBJ2-7; D is possibly TRBD2 (5 bases). The origin of this receptor is a man between 18 and 29 years old who had mild COVID-19 (a few samples of this study predate the infection). Cell type and time point are not known. Sequenced input: PBMCs or a T cell subset sorted from them (not recorded which). The chain's CDR3 is CASSYRPRGYEQYF. The CDR3 nucleotides are TGTGCCAGCAGCTATAGGCCCCGGGGTTACGAGCAGTACTTC.